Each of the 6 T cell receptor beta chains below was sequenced from the same sample in a study of shared clonotypes between healthy human individuals (dated by TCRdb to about 2020). The method behind the library was the immunoSEQ multiplex PCR assay. The source is immuneACCESS, and TCRdb retained only in-frame sequences with V and J called. Part of the clones is not carried over; for the studies checked, unresolved V genes explain less than half of this, and the remainder is unexplained. The sample table lists 90,000 to 100,000 clones, more than 45% of them with a count of one. The ten largest clonotypes hold roughly 16% of the sample. The sequenced sample was PBMCs. These receptors all stem from a woman aged 35 to 49 in good health. Some clones in this sample may be carry-over from other donors' samples.

The genes are TRBV4-2 and TRBJ1-1; D unclear. The CDR3 consists of 14 residues. Germline CDR1 reads LGHNA; CDR2 reads YNFKEQ. V was shortened by 4 bases and J by 7 bases, with 16 bases between the two germline ends. CDR3 bases: TGTGCCAGCAGCCCTTGGGAGGGTACATATGAAGCTTTCTTT. It codes for CASSPWEGTYEAFF.

The rearrangement uses TRBV4-3 and TRBJ2-3, with TRBD1 as a possible D gene (5 bases). Trimming shortened V by 4 bases and J by 5 bases, and 7 bases separated the two germline ends. Germline CDR1 LGHNA, CDR2 YSLEER. The CDR3 is 12 residues long. In DNA, the CDR3 is TGCGCCAGCAGCCTGCAGGGAGATACGCAGTATTTT. It yields the protein CASSLQGDTQYF.

This clone was detected many times. This chain joins TRBV5-1 and TRBJ1-1; possible D gene TRBD1, 5 bases. V was clipped by 0 bases and J by 7 bases, with 10 bases between them. The CDR3 is 13 residues long. Germline values: CDR1 SGHRS, CDR2 YFSETQ. DNA of the CDR3: TGCGCCAGCAGCTTGGCGGGGACGGATGAAGCTTTCTTT. Protein: CASSLAGTDEAFF.

This sequence joins TRBV28 and TRBJ2-1; TRBD2 matches at 7 bases. The germline V gene encodes CDR1 MDHEN and CDR2 SYDVKM. This CDR3 is 15 amino acids long. Losses at the gene ends were 7 bases for V and 4 bases for J; bases not matched to a gene: 10. CDR3 protein: CASKPSGTGYNEQFF. The DNA of the CDR3 is TGTGCCAGCAAACCCAGCGGGACGGGGTACAATGAGCAGTTCTTC. The full variable domain, completed using reference TRBV28 and TRBJ2-1, is DVKVTQSSRYLVKRTGEKVFLECVQDMDHENMFWYRQDPGLGLRLIYFSYDVKMKEKGDIPEGYSVSREKKERFSLILESASTNQTSMYLCASKPSGTGYNEQFFGPGTRLTVL.

The chain joins TRBV30 to TRBJ2-5; a weak D match, TRBD2 (6 bases). The DNA end lines up better with TRBJ2-7; the J call may be wrong. Germline V gene data show CDR1 as GTSNPN and CDR2 as SVGIG (reference sequence). This CDR3 is 14 amino acids long. The CDR3 spells CALDIGTPSYEQYF. The DNA of the CDR3 is TGTGCCTTGGACATTGGGACTCCGTCCTACGAGCAGTACTTC.

This clone was recorded many times. The chain links TRBV30 to TRBJ2-5, with a possible D match to TRBD1 (5 bases). Looked up from germline, CDR1 is GTSNPN and CDR2 is SVGIG (reference sequence). V was pared by 0 bases and J by 7 bases, with 12 bases between. The CDR3 length is 13 residues. The DNA of the CDR3 is TGTGCCTGGAGTGTACTGCAGGGTGGGACCCAGTACTTC. Its protein product is CAWSVLQGGTQYF.